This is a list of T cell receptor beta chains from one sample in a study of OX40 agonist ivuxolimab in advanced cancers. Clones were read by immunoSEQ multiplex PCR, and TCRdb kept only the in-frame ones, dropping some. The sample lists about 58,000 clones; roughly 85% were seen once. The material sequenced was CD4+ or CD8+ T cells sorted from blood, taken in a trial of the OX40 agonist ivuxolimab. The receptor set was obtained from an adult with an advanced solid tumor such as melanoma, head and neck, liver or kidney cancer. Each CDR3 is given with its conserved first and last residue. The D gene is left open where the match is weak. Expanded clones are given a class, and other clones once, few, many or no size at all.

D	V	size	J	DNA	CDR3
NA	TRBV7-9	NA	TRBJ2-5	TGTGCCAGCAGTTCAAGTGGAGAGACCCAGTACTTC	CASSSSGETQYF
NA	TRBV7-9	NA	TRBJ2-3	TGTGCCAGCAGCTTATCTACGGGTTCAGATACGCAGTATTTT	CASSLSTGSDTQYF
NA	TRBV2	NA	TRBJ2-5	TGTGCCGGCAGTACAGGCAGGAGTAAGACCCAGTACTTC	CAGSTGRSKTQYF
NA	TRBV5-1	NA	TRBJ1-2	TGCGCCAGCAGCTTGGAGGGCGATGGCTACACCTTC	CASSLEGDGYTF
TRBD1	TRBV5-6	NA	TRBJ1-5	TGTGCCAGCAGCTTCAGACAGGGGCGCGGAAGCAATCAGCCCCAGCATTTT	CASSFRQGRGSNQPQHF
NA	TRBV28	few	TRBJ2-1	TGTGCCAGCAGTTTCAATGAGCAGTTCTTC	CASSFNEQFF
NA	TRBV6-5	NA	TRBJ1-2	TGTGCCAGCAGTTACATAGGCGGGGGATCGGGCACCTTC	CASSYIGGGSGTF
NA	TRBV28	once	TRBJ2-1	TGTGCCAGCAGTTTAGTAGGCTCCTACAATGAGCAGTTCTTC	CASSLVGSYNEQFF
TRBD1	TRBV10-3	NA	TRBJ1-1	TGTGCCATCAGCCCTACGGGACAGGACACTGAAGCTTTCTTT	CAISPTGQDTEAFF
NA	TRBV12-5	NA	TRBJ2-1	TGTGCTAGTACCGAAGACTGGGGCAATGAGCAGTTCTTC	CASTEDWGNEQFF
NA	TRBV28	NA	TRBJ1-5	TGTGCCAGCGCCGAGAATAGCAATCAGCCCCAGCATTTT	CASAENSNQPQHF
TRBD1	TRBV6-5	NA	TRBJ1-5	TGTGCCAGCAGCTACGACAGGGGGCCTCAGCCCCAGCATTTT	CASSYDRGPQPQHF
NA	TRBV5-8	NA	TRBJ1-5	TGTGCCAGCAGCTTGGACGGAACTCGCGATCAGCCCCAGCATTTT	CASSLDGTRDQPQHF
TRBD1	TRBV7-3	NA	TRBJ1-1	TGTGCCAGCAGCTCGGACAGGGAGGCTGAAGCTTTCTTT	CASSSDREAEAFF
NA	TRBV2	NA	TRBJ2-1	TGTGCCAGCAGTGAAGCAGCAGCGGGTGAAGGGCAGTTCTTC	CASSEAAAGEGQFF
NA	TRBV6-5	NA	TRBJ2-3	TGTGCCAGCAGTTACGACGAATCCACAGATACGCAGTATTTT	CASSYDESTDTQYF